The clone carrying this TCR beta chain was seen a handful of times. A second about 6 to 11 cycle PCR used barcoded and J-beta primers. A template-switch adaptor that had 12 random nucleotides put a tag on each cDNA molecule. TCRdb ran MiXCR on the 5' RACE reads and lists one entry per CDR3 protein. The sample yields around 1,000,000 distinct CDR3 sequences, under 30% seen once. These data originate in a study of blood T cells in healthy people across ages. With 7 bases clipped from V and 6 bases from J, the junction kept 5 bases outside the gene matches. The germline V gene encodes CDR1 SGHRS and CDR2 YFSETQ. CDR3 length: 12 residues. Separately, the same data were catalogued under a study of T cells of mothers and their children.

The sequence was collected from a girl aged 2-10 years in good health. The chain recombines TRBV5-1 with TRBJ1-2, with 8 bases lining up with TRBD1. Sequenced material: blood. The CDR3 DNA follows: TGCGCCAGCCTGGACAGGGAGGATGGCTACACCTTC. Translating it yields CASLDREDGYTF.